This is a list of T cell receptor beta chains from one sample in a study of radiation and T cells in renal cell carcinoma. Profiling relied on immunoSEQ multiplex PCR, and the TCRdb table lists in-frame clones only, not all of them. The sample carries around 15,000 clones, 50% to 65% recorded once. The sequences come from tumor tissue, collected from a patient whose treatment was nephrectomy without radiotherapy. The receptors here all came from a middle-aged man with renal cell carcinoma. Both conserved end residues are part of each CDR3. Fields, in order: CDR3 protein, V gene, clone size, J gene. Clone sizes are given selectively: once, few, many, or a class where the clone is expanded.

CDR3: CAWSETGRHF; V: TRBV30; size: medium-sized; J: TRBJ1-5
CDR3: CASSRDSYQETQYF; V: TRBV19; size: NA; J: TRBJ2-5
CDR3: CASSIERLVAKNIQYF; V: TRBV19; size: NA; J: TRBJ2-4
CDR3: CASRIGTANTGELFF; V: TRBV6-6; size: NA; J: TRBJ2-2
CDR3: CASGGTGYTGELFF; V: TRBV19; size: NA; J: TRBJ2-2
CDR3: CASSPNLWVANYGYTF; V: TRBV7-2; size: medium-sized; J: TRBJ1-2
CDR3: CASTGSGLAVLSYEQYF; V: TRBV2; size: NA; J: TRBJ2-7
CDR3: CASSQERAAAEAFF; V: TRBV4-3; size: NA; J: TRBJ1-1
CDR3: CASKSSGANTGELFF; V: TRBV2; size: NA; J: TRBJ2-2
CDR3: CASSLDIGHHLVFF; V: TRBV7-8; size: NA; J: TRBJ2-1
CDR3: CASSLYRDRNTEAFF; V: TRBV5-6; size: NA; J: TRBJ1-1
CDR3: CASRGTAQNTEAFF; V: TRBV2; size: NA; J: TRBJ1-1
CDR3: CASSLAGTNNEQFF; V: TRBV18; size: NA; J: TRBJ2-1
CDR3: CASSVLGEGFLDEQFF; V: TRBV9; size: medium-sized; J: TRBJ2-1
CDR3: CASSQTGTGVREQFF; V: TRBV4-2; size: NA; J: TRBJ2-1
CDR3: CASSDYGSSYNEQFF; V: TRBV6-1; size: few; J: TRBJ2-1
CDR3: CASSDRTSSVGNEQFF; V: TRBV9; size: medium-sized; J: TRBJ2-1
CDR3: CASSLGSGSRKQPQHF; V: TRBV5-6; size: NA; J: TRBJ1-5
CDR3: CASNPGQISDEQFF; V: TRBV5-1; size: NA; J: TRBJ2-1
CDR3: CASSTGLARELFF; V: TRBV5-4; size: NA; J: TRBJ2-2
CDR3: CASGLNSNQPQHF; V: TRBV4-2; size: NA; J: TRBJ1-5
CDR3: CASSQVQGHRNEQYF; V: TRBV4-1; size: NA; J: TRBJ2-7
CDR3: CASSSAGFYGYTF; V: TRBV6-4; size: NA; J: TRBJ1-2
CDR3: CASSPAGAGTEAFF; V: TRBV18; size: once; J: TRBJ1-1
CDR3: CASSYSTTRANSPLHF; V: TRBV6-5; size: NA; J: TRBJ1-6
CDR3: CASSSAGGLYEQYF; V: TRBV5-6; size: many; J: TRBJ2-7
CDR3: CASSQDWPGEDTQYF; V: TRBV4-1; size: medium-sized; J: TRBJ2-3
CDR3: CASSQDWGTNYGYTF; V: TRBV4-3; size: NA; J: TRBJ1-2
CDR3: CASSPGGWGYTF; V: TRBV7-1; size: NA; J: TRBJ1-2
CDR3: CASTYLGGGTEAFF; V: TRBV2; size: few; J: TRBJ1-1